The present T cell receptor beta chain was sequenced within a study of blood T cells in healthy people across ages. The length of the CDR3 is 16 residues. Germline CDR1 and CDR2: KGHDR and SFDVKD. Through a sample-barcoded 5' primer and a J-beta primer mix, a second PCR was run for roughly 7 to 11 cycles. Each CDR3 protein gets one entry after TCRdb re-called the 5' RACE reads with MiXCR. Of around 1,800,000 distinct CDR3 sequences listed, approximately 39% are singletons. The study's findings and limits: With age, beta diversity per million T cells declined roughly linearly, significantly by 30 to 40.

About this clonotype: Its antigen is unidentified.

This chain connects TRBV24-1 to TRBJ2-1; D remains ambiguous. The J call could be wrong; TRBJ2-7 is a better fit for the DNA end. Sequencing was performed on blood. This TCR was recovered from a human donor in good health. CDR3 sequence: CATSDDDPAAYNEQYF. The CDR3 nucleotides are TGTGCCACCAGTGATGATGACCCTGCGGCCTACAATGAGCAGTACTTC.